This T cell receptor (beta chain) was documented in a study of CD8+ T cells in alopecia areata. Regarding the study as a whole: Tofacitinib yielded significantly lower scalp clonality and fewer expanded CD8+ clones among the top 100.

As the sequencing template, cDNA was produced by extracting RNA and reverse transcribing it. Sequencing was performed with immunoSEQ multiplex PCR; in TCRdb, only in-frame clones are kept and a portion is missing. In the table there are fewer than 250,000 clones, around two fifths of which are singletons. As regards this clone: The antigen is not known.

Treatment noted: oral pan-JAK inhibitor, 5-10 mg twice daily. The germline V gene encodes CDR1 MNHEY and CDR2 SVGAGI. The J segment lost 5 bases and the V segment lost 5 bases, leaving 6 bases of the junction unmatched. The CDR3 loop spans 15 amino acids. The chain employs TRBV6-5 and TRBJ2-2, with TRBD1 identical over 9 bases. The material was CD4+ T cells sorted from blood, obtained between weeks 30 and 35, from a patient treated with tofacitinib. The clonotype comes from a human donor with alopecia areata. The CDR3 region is CASSLDRGGTGELFF. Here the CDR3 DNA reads TGTGCCAGCAGTCTGGACAGGGGAGGTACCGGGGAGCTGTTTTTT.